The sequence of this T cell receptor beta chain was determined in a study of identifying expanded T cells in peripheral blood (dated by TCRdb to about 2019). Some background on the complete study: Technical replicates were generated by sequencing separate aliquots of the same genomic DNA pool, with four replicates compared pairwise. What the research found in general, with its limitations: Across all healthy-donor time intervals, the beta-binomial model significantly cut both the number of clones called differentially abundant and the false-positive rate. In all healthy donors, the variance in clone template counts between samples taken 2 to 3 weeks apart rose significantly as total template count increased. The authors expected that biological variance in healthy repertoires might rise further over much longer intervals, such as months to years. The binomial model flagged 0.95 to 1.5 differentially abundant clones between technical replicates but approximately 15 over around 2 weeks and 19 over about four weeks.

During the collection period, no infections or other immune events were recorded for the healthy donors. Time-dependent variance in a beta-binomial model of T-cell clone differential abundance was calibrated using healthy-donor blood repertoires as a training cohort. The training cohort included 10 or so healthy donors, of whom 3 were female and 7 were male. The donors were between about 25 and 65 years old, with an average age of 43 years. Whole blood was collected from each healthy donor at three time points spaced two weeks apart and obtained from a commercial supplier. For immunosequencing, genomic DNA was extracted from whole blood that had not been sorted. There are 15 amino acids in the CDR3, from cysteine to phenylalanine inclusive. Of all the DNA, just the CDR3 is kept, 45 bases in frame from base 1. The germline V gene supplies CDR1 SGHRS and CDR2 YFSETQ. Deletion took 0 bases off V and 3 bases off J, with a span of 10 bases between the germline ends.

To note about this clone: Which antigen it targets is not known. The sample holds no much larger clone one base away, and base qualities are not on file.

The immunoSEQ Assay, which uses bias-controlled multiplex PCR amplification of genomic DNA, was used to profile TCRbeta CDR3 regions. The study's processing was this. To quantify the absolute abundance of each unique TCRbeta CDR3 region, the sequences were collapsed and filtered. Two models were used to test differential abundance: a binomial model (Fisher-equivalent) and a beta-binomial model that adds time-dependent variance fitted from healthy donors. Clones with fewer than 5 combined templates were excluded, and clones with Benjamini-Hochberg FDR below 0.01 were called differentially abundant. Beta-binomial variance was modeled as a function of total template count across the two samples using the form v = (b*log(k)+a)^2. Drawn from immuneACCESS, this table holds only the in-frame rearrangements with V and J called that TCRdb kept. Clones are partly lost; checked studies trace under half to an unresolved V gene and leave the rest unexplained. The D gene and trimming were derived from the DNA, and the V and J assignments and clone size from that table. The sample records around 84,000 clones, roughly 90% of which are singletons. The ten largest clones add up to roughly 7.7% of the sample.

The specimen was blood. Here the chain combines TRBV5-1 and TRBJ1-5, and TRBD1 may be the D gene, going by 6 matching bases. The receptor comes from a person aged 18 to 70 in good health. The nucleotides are TGCGCCAGCAGCTTGGCGGGGGCAATCAATCAGCCCCAGCATTTT. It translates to CASSLAGAINQPQHF.